This T cell receptor beta chain stems from a study of T cells in Graves' hyperthyroidism and ophthalmopathy. Study at large: Pretreatment peripheral blood was obtained at initial diagnosis.

RNA transcripts gave rise to amplified TCR beta CDR3 regions. In the first-round RT-PCR of the TCR CDR3, the HTBI primer set was used. Via MiXCR, TCRdb re-called the multiplex PCR reads, giving one row per CDR3 protein. The profile shows hundreds of thousands of distinct CDR3 sequences, about a sixth of them singletons. Germline CDR1 SEHNR, CDR2 FQNEAQ (reference sequence). This CDR3 comprises 16 residues. Deletions cut 5 bases from V and 4 bases from J, with 18 bases between. In its sample, this clonotype was seen many times. This sequence was found in a woman aged 18-35 years with Graves' ophthalmopathy. Sequenced: blood. V gene TRBV7-9 combines with J gene TRBJ2-1, with D possibly TRBD1 on 9 matching bases. CDR3 protein: CASSTPGGTGYNEQFF. CDR3 coding DNA: TGTGCCAGCAGCACGCCGGGGGGGACAGGGTACAATGAGCAGTTCTTC. The full variable domain, rest sourced from reference TRBV7-9 and TRBJ2-1, is DTGVSQNPRHKITKRGQNVTFRCDPISEHNRLYWYRQTLGQGPEFLTYFQNEAQLEKSRLLSDRFSAERPKGSFSTLEIQRTEQGDSAMYLCASSTPGGTGYNEQFFGPGTRLTVL.